The 20 T cell receptor beta chains in this list originate from one sample, sequenced in a study of T cell changes during pregnancy in multiple sclerosis. Sequencing was performed with immunoSEQ multiplex PCR; in TCRdb, only in-frame clones are kept and a portion is missing. The table has some 85,000 clones, nearly 95% seen once. Sample: peripheral blood, taken in the second trimester of pregnancy. The receptor source for this set is a female donor with multiple sclerosis, enrolled in a pregnancy study.

The gene calls are TRBV2 and TRBJ2-2, with TRBD1 identical over 7 bases. CDR1 is SNHLY, CDR2 FYNNEI, per germline. The length of the CDR3 is 13 residues. V was clipped by 1 base and J by 13 bases; unmatched bases: 6. The CDR3: CASSEVQGGGLFF. The CDR3 DNA reads TGTGCCAGCAGTGAAGTTCAAGGGGGCGGGCTGTTTTTT.

The rearrangement links TRBV4-1 to TRBJ2-7, with a possible D match to TRBD2 (5 bases). The CDR3 has 16 amino acids. Germline CDR1 is MGHRA and CDR2 is YSYEKL. V was pared by 0 bases and J by 1 base, with 13 bases between. CDR3 DNA sequence: TGCGCCAGCAGCCAAGATAGCAAGCGGCTTTCCTACGAGCAGTACTTC. Its protein is CASSQDSKRLSYEQYF.

The genes are TRBV10-2 and TRBJ2-1; 8 positions agree with TRBD2. The CDR3 totals 15 residues. Trimming took 6 bases from V and 7 from J; bases not matched to a gene: 11. From germline, CDR1 is WSHSY and CDR2 SAAADI. The DNA for the CDR3 is TGCGCCAGCAGCCTTATTGGACTAGCTGATAATGAGCAGTTCTTC. Translated: CASSLIGLADNEQFF.

V usage is TRBV6-1 and J usage is TRBJ2-3, with a weak D call TRBD2 (6 bases). The V gene lost 3 bases and the J gene lost 7 bases, with 17 bases spanning the gap. Germline V gives CDR1 MNHNS, CDR2 SASEGT. CDR3 length equals 15 residues. CDR3 region: CASSDGRPREYTQYF. CDR3 nucleotides: TGTGCCAGCAGTGACGGGAGACCAAGAGAATATACGCAGTATTTT.

This clone was found a few times. This chain connects TRBV2 to TRBJ2-1; the D is unclear. The CDR3 totals 13 residues. The ends were cut back, 3 bases at V and 3 bases at J, with 6 bases in the middle. CDR1 is SNHLY, CDR2 FYNNEI, per germline. The DNA for the CDR3 is TGTGCCAGCAGTGACTCACTCTACAATGAGCAGTTCTTC. This encodes CASSDSLYNEQFF. Using reference TRBV2 and TRBJ2-1 for the parts outside the CDR3, the full variable domain is EPEVTQTPSHQVTQMGQEVILRCVPISNHLYFYWYRQILGQKVEFLVSFYNNEISEKSEIFDDQFSVERPDGSNFTLKIRSTKLEDSAMYFCASSDSLYNEQFFGPGTRLTVL.

J is TRBJ2-7 and V is TRBV6-5; D is perhaps TRBD1 (6 bases). The CDR3 covers 14 residues. The V and J ends lost 2 bases and 5 bases respectively, with 13 bases between them. Per germline, CDR1 MNHEY and CDR2 SVGAGI. The CDR3 region is CASSYAQGSHEQYF. CDR3 nucleotides: TGTGCCAGCAGTTACGCACAGGGTTCCCACGAGCAGTACTTC.

This sequence joins TRBV28 and TRBJ1-3; unclear D gene. CDR1 is MDHEN and CDR2 is SYDVKM in the germline V gene. Trimming left V 0 bases short and J 1 base short, with 7 bases between. The CDR3 is 15 amino acids. CDR3 in amino acids: CASSLWSASGNTIYF. In DNA form, the CDR3 reads TGTGCCAGCAGTTTATGGAGCGCGTCTGGAAACACCATATATTTT.

DNA for the CDR3: TGTGCCAGCAGTTTCCCTTCGGGAGGGCGCTATGGCTACACCTTC. This encodes CASSFPSGGRYGYTF. The chain has TRBV28 and TRBJ1-2; D call uncertain. The V end lost 3 bases, the J end lost 4 bases, and 15 bases lay between the germline ends. The CDR3 is made up of 15 amino acids. Per germline, CDR1 MDHEN and CDR2 SYDVKM.

This chain uses TRBV11-2 with TRBJ2-7; the D is unclear. Trimming stripped 1 base from V and 3 bases from J, with 7 bases between. The length of the CDR3 is 13 residues. The germline CDR1 and CDR2 sequences are SGHAT and FQNNGV. The chain's CDR3 is CASSLVSGYEQYF. The CDR3 DNA reads TGTGCCAGCAGCTTAGTCTCGGGCTACGAGCAGTACTTC.

In this sample, this clone turned up once. The chain has TRBV14 and TRBJ2-7; TRBD1 matches at 7 bases. Looked up from germline, CDR1 is SGHDN and CDR2 is FVKESK. CDR3 size: 14 residues. J was trimmed by 3 bases and V by 4 bases; bases with no gene match: 6. DNA of the CDR3: TGTGCCAGCAGCCTCAGACAGGGATACTACGAGCAGTACTTC. It specifies CASSLRQGYYEQYF. Drawing the rest from reference TRBV14 and TRBJ2-7, the complete variable domain is EAGVTQFPSHSVIEKGQTVTLRCDPISGHDNLYWYRRVMGKEIKFLLHFVKESKQDESGMPNNRFLAERTGGTYSTLKVQPAELEDSGVYFCASSLRQGYYEQYFGPGTRLTVT.

This sequence joins TRBV27 and TRBJ1-1; D gene ambiguous. The CDR3 is made up of 14 amino acids. V was trimmed by 0 bases and J by 4 bases, leaving 9 bases between them. CDR1 MNHEY and CDR2 SMNVEV come from the germline V gene (reference sequence). This CDR3 reads CASSLSAGSTEAFF. The CDR3 DNA is TGTGCCAGCAGTTTATCAGCGGGTAGCACTGAAGCTTTCTTT.

This clone was seen only once. The genes are TRBV29-1 and TRBJ2-7; D may be TRBD1 (6 bases). Trimming stripped 5 bases from V and 4 bases from J, with 12 bases between. The CDR3 is made up of 12 amino acids. The germline V gene has CDR1 SQVTM and CDR2 ANQGSEA. As DNA, the CDR3 is TGCAGCGTTTTGACAGGCCCGTACGAGCAGTACTTC. Its protein product is CSVLTGPYEQYF.

V and J are TRBV9 and TRBJ2-1; TRBD2 aligns across 8 bases. There are 13 residues in the CDR3. Germline-derived CDR1 and CDR2 are SGDLS and YYNGEE. Trimming at V came to 3 bases and at J to 8 bases, leaving 4 bases not matched to a gene. In nucleotides, the CDR3 is TGTGCCAGCAGCGCGCCGGGGGGGGATGAGCAGTTCTTC. Its protein product is CASSAPGGDEQFF.

This chain connects TRBV5-1 to TRBJ2-5; 12 bases agree with TRBD2. Germline V gives CDR1 SGHRS, CDR2 YFSETQ. The CDR3 spans 17 residues. Trimming removed 4 bases from V and 5 bases from J; junction bases left unmatched: 12. The CDR3 sequence is CASSLGLAGPVGETQYF. DNA for the CDR3: TGCGCCAGCAGCCTAGGACTAGCGGGGCCCGTCGGGGAGACCCAGTACTTC.

This sequence joins TRBV7-2 and TRBJ1-2, with TRBD1 identical over 7 bases. This CDR3 contains 11 residues. Germline CDR1 SGHTA, CDR2 FQGNSA. V dropped 11 bases and J dropped 4; count of bases not matched to a gene: 4. CDR3 coding DNA: TGTGCCGGCCGGGACAGCTATGGCTACACCTTC. Translated, it gives CAGRDSYGYTF.

The chain joins TRBV7-9 to TRBJ1-1; D might be TRBD1 (5 bases). The CDR3 length is 14 residues. Germline-derived CDR1 and CDR2 are SEHNR and FQNEAQ (reference sequence). V gave up 3 bases and J gave up 1 base, with 9 bases separating them. CDR3 DNA: TGTGCCAGCAGCTTGAGACAGTCGAACACTGAAGCTTTCTTT. Translating it yields CASSLRQSNTEAFF.

This clone was found a few times. The rearrangement uses TRBV30 and TRBJ1-1; D is unresolved. Germline-derived CDR1 and CDR2 are GTSNPN and SVGIG (reference sequence). The V end lost 5 bases, the J end lost 3 bases, and 19 bases lay between the germline ends. The CDR3 sequence is 15 residues long. CDR3: CAWARPGVRDTEAFF. As DNA, the CDR3 is TGTGCCTGGGCCCGTCCCGGGGTGAGGGACACTGAAGCTTTCTTT.

The chain couples TRBV5-4 to TRBJ1-2; 7 nucleotides align to TRBD1. V trimming: 0 bases; J trimming: 7 bases; junction bases outside the gene matches: 15. The CDR3 extends over 17 amino acids. From germline, CDR1 is SGHNT and CDR2 YYREEE (reference sequence). This CDR3 is CASSLGTGPKTQTGYTF. CDR3 nucleotides: TGTGCCAGCAGCTTGGGGACAGGACCCAAGACTCAGACTGGCTACACCTTC.

This clone occurred once. The chain has TRBV10-2 and TRBJ1-5, with D maybe TRBD1 (6 bases). The CDR3 consists of 14 residues. The germline V gene has CDR1 WSHSY and CDR2 SAAADI. Trimming removed 4 bases at V and 4 bases at J, with 11 bases between. This chain's CDR3 is CASSVRGGNQPQHF. In DNA form, the CDR3 reads TGCGCCAGCAGTGTCAGGGGTGGGAATCAGCCCCAGCATTTT.

This chain connects TRBV19 to TRBJ2-3; perhaps TRBD2 as D (6 bases). CDR1 LNHDA and CDR2 SQIVND come from the germline V gene (reference sequence). The CDR3 runs to 14 residues. V gave up 6 bases and J gave up 10 bases, with 20 bases separating them. DNA for the CDR3: TGTGCCAGTAGCCACACCGGCGGGATTCGAGCGCAGTATTTT. Its translation: CASSHTGGIRAQYF.